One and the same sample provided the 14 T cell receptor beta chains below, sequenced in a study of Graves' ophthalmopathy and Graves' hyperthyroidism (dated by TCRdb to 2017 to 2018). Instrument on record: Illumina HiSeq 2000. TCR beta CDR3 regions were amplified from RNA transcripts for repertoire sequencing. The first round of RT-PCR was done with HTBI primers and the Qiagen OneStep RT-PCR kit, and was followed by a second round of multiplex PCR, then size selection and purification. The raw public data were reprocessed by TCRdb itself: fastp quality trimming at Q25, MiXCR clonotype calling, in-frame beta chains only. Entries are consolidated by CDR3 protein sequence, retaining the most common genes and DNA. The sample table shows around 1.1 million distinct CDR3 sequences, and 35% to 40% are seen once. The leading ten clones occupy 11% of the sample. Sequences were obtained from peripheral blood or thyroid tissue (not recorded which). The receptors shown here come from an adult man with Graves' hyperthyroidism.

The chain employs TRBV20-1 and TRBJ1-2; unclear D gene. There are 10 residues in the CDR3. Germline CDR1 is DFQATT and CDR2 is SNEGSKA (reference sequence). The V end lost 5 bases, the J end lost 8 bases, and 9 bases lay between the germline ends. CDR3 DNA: TGCAGTGCTGGAGCCCGGGGCTACACCTTC. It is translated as CSAGARGYTF.

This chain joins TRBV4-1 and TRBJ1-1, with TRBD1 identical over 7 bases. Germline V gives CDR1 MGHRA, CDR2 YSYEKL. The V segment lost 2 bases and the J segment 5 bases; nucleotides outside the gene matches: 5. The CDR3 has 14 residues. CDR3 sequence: CASSQSTGPTEAFF. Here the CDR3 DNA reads TGCGCCAGCAGCCAATCGACAGGGCCGACTGAAGCTTTCTTT.

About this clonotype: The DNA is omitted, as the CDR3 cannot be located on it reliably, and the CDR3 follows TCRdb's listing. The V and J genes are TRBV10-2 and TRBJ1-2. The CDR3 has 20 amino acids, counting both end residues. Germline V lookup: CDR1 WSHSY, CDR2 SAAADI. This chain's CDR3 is CASSAGLAGAYEQYFGDYTF.

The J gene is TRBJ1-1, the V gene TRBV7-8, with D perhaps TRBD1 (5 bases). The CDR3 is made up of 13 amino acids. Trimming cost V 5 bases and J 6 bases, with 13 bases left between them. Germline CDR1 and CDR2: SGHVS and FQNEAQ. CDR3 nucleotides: TGTGCCAGCAGCAACAGACAGAGCTCTGAAGCTTTCTTT. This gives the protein CASSNRQSSEAFF.

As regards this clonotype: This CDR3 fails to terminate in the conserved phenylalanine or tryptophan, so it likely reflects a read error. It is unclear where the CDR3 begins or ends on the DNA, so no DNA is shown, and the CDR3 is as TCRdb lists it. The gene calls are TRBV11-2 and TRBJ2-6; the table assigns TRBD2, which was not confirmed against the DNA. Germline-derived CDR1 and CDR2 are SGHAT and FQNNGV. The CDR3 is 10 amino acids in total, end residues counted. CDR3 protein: CASSLVGEGS.

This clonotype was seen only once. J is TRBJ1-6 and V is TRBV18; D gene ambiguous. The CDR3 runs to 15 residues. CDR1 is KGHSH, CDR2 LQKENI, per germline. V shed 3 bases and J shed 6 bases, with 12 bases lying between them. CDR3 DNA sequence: TGTGCCAGCTCACCTAGGTCGCCAGCTAATTCACCCCTCCACTTT. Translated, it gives CASSPRSPANSPLHF.

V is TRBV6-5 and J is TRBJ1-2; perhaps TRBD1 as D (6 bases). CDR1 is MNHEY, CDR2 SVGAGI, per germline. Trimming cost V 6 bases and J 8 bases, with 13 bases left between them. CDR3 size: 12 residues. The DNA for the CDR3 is TGTGCCAGCAGCGTGGGGGGGGCCGGCTACACCTTC. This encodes CASSVGGAGYTF.

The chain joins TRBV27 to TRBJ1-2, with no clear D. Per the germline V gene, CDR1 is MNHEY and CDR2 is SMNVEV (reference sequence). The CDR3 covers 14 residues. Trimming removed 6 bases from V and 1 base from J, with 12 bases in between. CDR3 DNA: TGTGCCAGCAGGCGTTTGACGGATAACTATGGCTACACCTTC. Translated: CASRRLTDNYGYTF.

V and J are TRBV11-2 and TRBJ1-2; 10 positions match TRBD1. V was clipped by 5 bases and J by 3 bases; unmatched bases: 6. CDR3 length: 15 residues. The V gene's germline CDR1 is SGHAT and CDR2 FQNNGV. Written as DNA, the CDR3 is TGTGCCAGCAGCACGCCGGGACAGGGGTACTATGGCTACACCTTC. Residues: CASSTPGQGYYGYTF.

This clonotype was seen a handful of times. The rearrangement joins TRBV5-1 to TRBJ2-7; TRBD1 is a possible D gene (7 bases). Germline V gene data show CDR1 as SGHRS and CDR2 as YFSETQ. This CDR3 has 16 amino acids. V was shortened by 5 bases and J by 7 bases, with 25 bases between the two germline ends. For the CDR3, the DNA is TGCGCCAGCAGTTGGGGCAGGGGGGTATTGATGGATGAGCAGTACTTC. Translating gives CASSWGRGVLMDEQYF.

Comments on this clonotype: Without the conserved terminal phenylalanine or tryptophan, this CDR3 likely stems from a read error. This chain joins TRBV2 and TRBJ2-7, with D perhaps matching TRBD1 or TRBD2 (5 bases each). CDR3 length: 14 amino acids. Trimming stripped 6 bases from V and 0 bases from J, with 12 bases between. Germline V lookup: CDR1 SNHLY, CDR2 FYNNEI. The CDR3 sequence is CASRPAGTSYEQYL. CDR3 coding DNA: TGTGCCAGCAGGCCGGCCGGGACCTCCTACGAGCAGTACCTC.

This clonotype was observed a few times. The CDR3: CASSLYGEDYGYTF. DNA for the CDR3: TGTGCCAGCAGTTTATACGGAGAGGACTATGGCTACACCTTC. The J gene is TRBJ1-2, the V gene TRBV28, with D hard to call. The V end lost 1 base, the J end lost 3 bases, and 9 bases lay between the germline ends. This CDR3 has 14 residues. Germline V lookup: CDR1 MDHEN, CDR2 SYDVKM.

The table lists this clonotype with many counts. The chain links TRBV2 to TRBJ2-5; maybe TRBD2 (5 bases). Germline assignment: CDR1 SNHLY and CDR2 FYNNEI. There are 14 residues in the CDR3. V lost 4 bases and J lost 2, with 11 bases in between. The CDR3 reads CASSGNGGQETQYF. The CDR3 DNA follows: TGTGCCAGCAGTGGAAATGGAGGACAAGAGACCCAGTACTTC.

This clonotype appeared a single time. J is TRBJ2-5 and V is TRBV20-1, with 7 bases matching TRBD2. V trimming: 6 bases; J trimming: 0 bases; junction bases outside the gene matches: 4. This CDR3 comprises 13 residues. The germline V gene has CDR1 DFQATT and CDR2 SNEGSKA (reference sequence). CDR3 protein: CSAQRGNQETQYF. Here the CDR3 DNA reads TGCAGTGCCCAGCGGGGAAACCAAGAGACCCAGTACTTC.